The 12 T cell receptor beta chains listed next were all sequenced from one sample in a study of blood T cell repertoires in COVID-19. Generated by immunoSEQ multiplex PCR, the TCRdb table keeps only in-frame clones and is missing some. Counted here are 150,000 to 200,000 clones, about 85% occurring once; the ten biggest clones make up approximately 18%. The sequenced material came from peripheral blood. Receptor source: a person between 65 and 79 years old with COVID-19, enrolled during active disease.

This clone showed up just a few times. This rearrangement joins TRBV28 to TRBJ1-2; D gene uncertain. V gave up 2 bases and J gave up 6 bases, with 13 bases separating them. CDR3 size: 14 residues. The V gene's germline CDR1 is MDHEN and CDR2 SYDVKM. The CDR3 region is CASSLAQERDGYTF. The CDR3 DNA reads as TGTGCCAGCAGTTTAGCGCAAGAGAGGGATGGCTACACCTTC.

In nucleotides, the CDR3 is TGTGCCAGTGAGCGGACCGCCTCCTATGGCTACACCTTC. Encoded protein: CASERTASYGYTF. The chain joins TRBV19 to TRBJ1-2, with D uncertain. V lost 8 bases and J 4 bases, leaving 14 bases between the germline ends. This CDR3 has 13 amino acids. CDR1 and CDR2 (germline): LNHDA, SQIVND (reference sequence).

DNA for the CDR3: TGTGCCAGCAGTCGGGTGGGAGGCCCAAATGAGCAGTTCTTC. It is translated as CASSRVGGPNEQFF. V is TRBV5-4 and J is TRBJ2-1, with D possibly being TRBD2 (6 bases). This CDR3 is 14 amino acids long. Germline CDR1 and CDR2: SGHNT and YYREEE (reference sequence). The germline V and J ends were trimmed by 5 bases and 7 bases, with 16 bases remaining between them.

In DNA form, the CDR3 reads TGTGCCAGCAGCTTCAACGAGGTGAGCGGCTACACCTTC. Its protein product is CASSFNEVSGYTF. This sequence joins TRBV5-4 and TRBJ1-2; D not resolved. The V gene's germline CDR1 is SGHNT and CDR2 YYREEE (reference sequence). The CDR3 consists of 13 residues. The V end lost 2 bases, the J end lost 8 bases, and 13 bases lay between the germline ends.

The V call is TRBV4-1, the J call TRBJ1-1, with 7 bases lining up with TRBD1. Germline values: CDR1 MGHRA, CDR2 YSYEKL. The CDR3 runs 13 residues. The V gene end was trimmed by 4 bases and the J gene end by 9 bases; junction bases not matched to a gene: 8. The CDR3 nucleotides read TGCGCCAGCAGCCCCGACAGGGCGCAAAAAGCTTTCTTT. Encoded protein: CASSPDRAQKAFF.

J is TRBJ2-1 and V is TRBV9, with 12 bases lining up with TRBD2. Per the germline V gene, CDR1 is SGDLS and CDR2 is YYNGEE. Unmatched junction bases numbered 9, after V lost 4 bases and J lost 7 bases. The CDR3 extends over 16 amino acids. For the CDR3, the DNA is TGTGCCAGCAGCTTCACACTAGCGGGAGGAGGAAATGAGCAGTTCTTC. Residues: CASSFTLAGGGNEQFF.

The rearrangement joins TRBV5-1 to TRBJ1-2; D possibly corresponds to TRBD1 (6 bases). CDR3 size: 14 residues. The V and J ends lost 4 bases and 4 bases respectively, with 14 bases between them. Germline V gene data show CDR1 as SGHRS and CDR2 as YFSETQ. The CDR3 region is CASSLRDTFYGYTF. The DNA of the CDR3 is TGCGCCAGCAGCCTCCGGGACACATTCTATGGCTACACCTTC.

The gene calls are TRBV3-1 (or the pseudogene TRBV3-2) and TRBJ2-1; TRBD2 matches 8 bases. V shed 0 bases, J shed 5 bases, and the junction held 9 bases outside the gene matches. The germline gives CDR1 LGHDT, CDR2 YNNKEL (reference sequence). The CDR3 runs to 17 residues. The CDR3 loop reads CASSQEPSQRGNNEQFF. Here the CDR3 DNA reads TGTGCCAGCAGCCAAGAGCCCAGCCAGCGGGGGAACAATGAGCAGTTCTTC.

Ten or more counts support this clone. V usage is TRBV24-1 and J usage is TRBJ2-1; D is possibly TRBD2 (6 bases). The CDR3 spans 16 residues. Trimming shortened V by 4 bases and J by 5 bases, and 17 bases separated the two germline ends. The germline CDR1 and CDR2 sequences are KGHDR and SFDVKD. CDR3 protein: CATSEGKRPGDNEQFF. DNA for the CDR3: TGTGCCACCAGTGAAGGGAAGCGACCGGGGGACAATGAGCAGTTCTTC.

The rearrangement joins TRBV7-2 to TRBJ1-6; D gene unclear. Germline V gene lookup returns CDR1 SGHTA and CDR2 FQGNSA. The CDR3 is 16 residues long. The ends were cut back, 5 bases at V and 10 bases at J, with 21 bases in the middle. CDR3 in amino acids: CASSRSVAAVSSPLHF. The CDR3 bases are TGTGCCAGCAGCCGCAGCGTGGCGGCGGTCAGCTCACCCCTCCACTTT. Supplemented by reference TRBV7-2 and TRBJ1-6, the full variable domain reads GAGVSQSPSNKVTEKGKDVELRCDPISGHTALYWYRQSLGQGLEFLIYFQGNSAPDKSGLPSDRFSAERTGGSVSTLTIQRTQQEDSAVYLCASSRSVAAVSSPLHFGNGTRLTVT.

Comments on this clone: A junction end diverges from the germline sequence, so it may reflect a read error. This chain connects TRBV5-5 to TRBJ1-1, with D possibly TRBD1 on 5 matching bases. The V gene's germline CDR1 is SGHKS and CDR2 YYEKEE (reference sequence). The CDR3 has 17 amino acids. CDR3 amino acids: CASSLMWGFVRNTEASF. CDR3 DNA sequence: TGTGCCAGCAGCTTGATGTGGGGCTTCGTCAGGAACACTGAAGCTTCCTTT.

This clone was detected once. The V and J genes are TRBV24-1 and TRBJ1-2; 7 nucleotides line up with TRBD1. J was trimmed by 4 bases and V by 4 bases; bases with no gene match: 11. Per the germline V gene, CDR1 is KGHDR and CDR2 is SFDVKD. There are 16 residues in the CDR3. The CDR3 is CATSDHLTGDRYGYTF. In DNA, the CDR3 is TGTGCCACCAGTGACCACCTCACAGGGGACCGCTATGGCTACACCTTC.